This TCR beta chain was profiled in a study of blood T cell repertoires in COVID-19 (TCRdb year 2020). Background for the entire study: Samples from collaborators originated in the United States, Italy and Spain and spanned both the acute and convalescent phases of COVID-19. The material from the prospective study consisted of cDNA or gDNA derived from T cells, B-cell-depleted T cells, or PBMCs. The dataset comprised deeply sampled blood TCRbeta repertoires from subjects exposed to, actively infected with, or recovered from COVID-19. The repertoires were made available in a free public database intended to serve as a resource for research on the immune response to SARS-CoV-2. Samples were obtained from the ongoing ImmuneRACE study (first 160 participants) and from over a thousand subjects provided by 6 global collaborators. Sample metadata almost always included a de-identified subject ID, COVID-19 status, age in years and sex. Where HLA class I and class II types were available, the types were taken from metadata supplied by the sample provider, not from assay-based typing. Results and caveats for the whole study, not just this receptor: The quantity of clinical and demographic metadata differed by source and by participant and was supplied without curation.

One collaborating source in Seattle enrolled patients during active infection and followed them longitudinally through the course of disease. The collaborating institutions used their own protocols to collect whole blood in K2EDTA tubes. For TCRbeta analysis, collaborators shipped samples as frozen whole blood, isolated PBMCs, or DNA extracted from either of those sample types. Concerning this clone: Its antigen has not been determined. No qualities accompany the bases; no much larger clone lies one base away.

TCRbeta CDR3 regions were amplified from genomic DNA using the immunoSEQ Assay, a bias-controlled multiplex PCR. Per the original workflow: The number of nucleated cells in each sample was estimated by amplification of reference gene primers within the assay. To quantify the absolute abundance of each unique TCRbeta CDR3 rearrangement, sequence reads were collapsed and filtered. For each sample, productive Simpson clonality was calculated by taking the square root of Simpson's diversity index across productive rearrangements. This immuneACCESS table, as held by TCRdb, lists in-frame sequences with V and J called but not all clones. Of the missing ones, under half trace to an unresolved V gene in checked studies; the others have no known cause. Clonal size and the V and J genes are those of that table, whereas D and trimming came from the DNA. This sample gives under 450,000 clones in total; over 75% of them show up just once. About 1.4% of the sample is taken by the ten largest.

This TCR derives from a woman between 40 and 50 years old with COVID-19, enrolled during active disease. What was sequenced was peripheral blood.

The CDR3 here reads CASSLDTNYGYTF. The bases read TGCGCCAGCAGCCTGGACACTAACTATGGCTACACCTTC. The receptor chain draws on TRBV5-1 and TRBJ1-2; TRBD1 could be the D gene, as 5 bases match. The CDR3 goes from the cysteine to the phenylalanine over 13 residues. The only DNA kept is the CDR3, 39 bases in frame from the first base. V is reduced by 4 bases and J by 0 bases, leaving a spacing of 7 bases between them. The germline V gene yields SGHRS for CDR1 and YFSETQ for CDR2.